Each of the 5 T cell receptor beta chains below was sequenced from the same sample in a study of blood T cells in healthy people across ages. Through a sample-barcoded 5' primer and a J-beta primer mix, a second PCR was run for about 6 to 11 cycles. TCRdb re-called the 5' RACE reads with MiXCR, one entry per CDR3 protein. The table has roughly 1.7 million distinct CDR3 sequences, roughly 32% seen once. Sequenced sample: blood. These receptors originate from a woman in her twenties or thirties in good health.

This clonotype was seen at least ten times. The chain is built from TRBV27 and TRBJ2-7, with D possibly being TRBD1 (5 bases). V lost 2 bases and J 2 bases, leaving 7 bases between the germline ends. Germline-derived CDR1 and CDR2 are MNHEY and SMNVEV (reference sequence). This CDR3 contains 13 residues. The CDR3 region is CASSLARAYEQYF. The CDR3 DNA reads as TGTGCCAGCAGTTTAGCCAGGGCCTACGAGCAGTACTTC.

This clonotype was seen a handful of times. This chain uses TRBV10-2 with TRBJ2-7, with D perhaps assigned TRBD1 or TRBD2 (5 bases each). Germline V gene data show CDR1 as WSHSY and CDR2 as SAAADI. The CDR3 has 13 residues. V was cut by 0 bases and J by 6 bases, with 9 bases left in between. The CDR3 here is CASSESSGTEQYF. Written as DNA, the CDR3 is TGCGCCAGCAGTGAGTCTTCTGGGACCGAGCAGTACTTC.

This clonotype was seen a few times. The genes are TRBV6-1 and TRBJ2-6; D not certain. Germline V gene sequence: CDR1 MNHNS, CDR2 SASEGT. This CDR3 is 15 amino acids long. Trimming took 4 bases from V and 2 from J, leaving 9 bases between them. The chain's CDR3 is CASSAIRAGANVLTF. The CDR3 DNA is TGTGCCAGCAGTGCTATCCGGGCTGGGGCCAACGTCCTGACTTTC.

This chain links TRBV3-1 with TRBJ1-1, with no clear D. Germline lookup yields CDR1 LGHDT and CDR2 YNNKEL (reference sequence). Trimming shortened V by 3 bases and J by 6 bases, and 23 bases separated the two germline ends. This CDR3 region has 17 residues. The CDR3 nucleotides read TGTGCCAGCAGCCAGCCCACCTACACGGACCAGACACCTGAAGCTTTCTTT. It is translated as CASSQPTYTDQTPEAFF.

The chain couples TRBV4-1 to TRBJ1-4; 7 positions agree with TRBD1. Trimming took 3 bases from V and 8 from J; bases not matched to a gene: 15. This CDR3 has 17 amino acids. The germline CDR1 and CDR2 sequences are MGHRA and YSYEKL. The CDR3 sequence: CASSQPGRTPGGEKLFF. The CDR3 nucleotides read TGCGCCAGCAGCCAGCCCGGCCGGACTCCAGGGGGGGAAAAACTGTTTTTT.